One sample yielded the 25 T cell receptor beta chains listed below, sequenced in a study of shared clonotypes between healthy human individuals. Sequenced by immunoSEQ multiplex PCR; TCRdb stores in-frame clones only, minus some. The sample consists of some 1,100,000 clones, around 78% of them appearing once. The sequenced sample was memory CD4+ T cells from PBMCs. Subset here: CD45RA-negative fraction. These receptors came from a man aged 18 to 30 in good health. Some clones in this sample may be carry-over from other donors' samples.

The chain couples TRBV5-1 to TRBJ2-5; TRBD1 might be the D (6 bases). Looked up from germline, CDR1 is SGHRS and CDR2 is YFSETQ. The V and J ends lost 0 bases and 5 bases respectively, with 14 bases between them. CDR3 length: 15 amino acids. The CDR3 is CASSLVGAIGETQYF. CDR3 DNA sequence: TGCGCCAGCAGCTTGGTGGGGGCAATAGGGGAGACCCAGTACTTC.

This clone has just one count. CDR3 sequence (DNA): TGTGCCACCAGGGGGCGCGATCAGCCCCAGCATTTT. It specifies CATRGRDQPQHF. The chain has TRBV28 and TRBJ1-5, with TRBD1 matching over 8 bases. Trimming at V came to 10 bases and at J to 5 bases, leaving 4 bases not matched to a gene. Looked up from germline, CDR1 is MDHEN and CDR2 is SYDVKM. The CDR3 contains 12 residues.

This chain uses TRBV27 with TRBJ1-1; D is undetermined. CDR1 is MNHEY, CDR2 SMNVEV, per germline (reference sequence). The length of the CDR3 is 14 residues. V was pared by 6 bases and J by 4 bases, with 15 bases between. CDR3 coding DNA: TGTGCCAGCAGCTATAATTGGGGTTCCACTGAAGCTTTCTTT. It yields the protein CASSYNWGSTEAFF.

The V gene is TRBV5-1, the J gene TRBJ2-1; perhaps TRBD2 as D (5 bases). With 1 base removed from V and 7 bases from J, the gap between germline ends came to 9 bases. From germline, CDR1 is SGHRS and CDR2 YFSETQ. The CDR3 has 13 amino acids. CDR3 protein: CASSLTSYNEQFF. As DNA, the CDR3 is TGCGCCAGCAGCTTGACTAGTTATAATGAGCAGTTCTTC.

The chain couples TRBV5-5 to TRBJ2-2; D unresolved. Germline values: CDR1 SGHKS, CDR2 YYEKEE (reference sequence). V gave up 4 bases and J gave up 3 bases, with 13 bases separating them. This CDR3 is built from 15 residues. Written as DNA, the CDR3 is TGTGCCAGCAGCCCCAGCCTGCGCGACACCGGGGAGCTGTTTTTT. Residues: CASSPSLRDTGELFF. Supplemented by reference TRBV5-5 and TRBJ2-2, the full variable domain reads DAGVTQSPTHLIKTRGQQVTLRCSPISGHKSVSWYQQVLGQGPQFIFQYYEKEERGRGNFPDRFSARQFPNYSSELNVNALLLGDSALYLCASSPSLRDTGELFFGEGSRLTVL.

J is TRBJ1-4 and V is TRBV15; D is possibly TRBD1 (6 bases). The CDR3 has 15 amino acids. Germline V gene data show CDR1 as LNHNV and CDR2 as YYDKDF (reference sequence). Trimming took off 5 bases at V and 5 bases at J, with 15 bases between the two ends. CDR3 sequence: CATSSRTEANEKLFF. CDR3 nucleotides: TGTGCCACCAGCTCAAGGACAGAAGCAAATGAAAAACTGTTTTTT.

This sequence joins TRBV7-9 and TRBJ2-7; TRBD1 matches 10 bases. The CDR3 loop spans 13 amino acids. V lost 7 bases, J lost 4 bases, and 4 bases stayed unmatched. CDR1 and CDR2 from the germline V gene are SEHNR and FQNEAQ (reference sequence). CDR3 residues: CASMGQGSYEQYF. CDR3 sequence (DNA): TGTGCCAGCATGGGACAGGGGAGTTACGAGCAGTACTTC.

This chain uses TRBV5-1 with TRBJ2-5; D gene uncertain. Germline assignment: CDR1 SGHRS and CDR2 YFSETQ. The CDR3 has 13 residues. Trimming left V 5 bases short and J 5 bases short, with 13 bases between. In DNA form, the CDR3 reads TGCGCCAGCAGGGCTCACGATGAGGAGACCCAGTACTTC. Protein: CASRAHDEETQYF.

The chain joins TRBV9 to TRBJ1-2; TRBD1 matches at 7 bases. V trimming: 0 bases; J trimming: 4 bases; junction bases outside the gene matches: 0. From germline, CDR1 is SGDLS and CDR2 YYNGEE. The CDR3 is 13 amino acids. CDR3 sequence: CASSVGDSYGYTF. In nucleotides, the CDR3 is TGTGCCAGCAGCGTAGGGGACAGCTATGGCTACACCTTC.

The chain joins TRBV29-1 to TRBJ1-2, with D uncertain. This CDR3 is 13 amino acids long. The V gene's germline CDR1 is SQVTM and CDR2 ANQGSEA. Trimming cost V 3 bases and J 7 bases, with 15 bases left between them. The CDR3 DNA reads TGCAGCGTTGAGCCCTACCAGGAGCTTGGCTACACCTTC. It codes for CSVEPYQELGYTF.

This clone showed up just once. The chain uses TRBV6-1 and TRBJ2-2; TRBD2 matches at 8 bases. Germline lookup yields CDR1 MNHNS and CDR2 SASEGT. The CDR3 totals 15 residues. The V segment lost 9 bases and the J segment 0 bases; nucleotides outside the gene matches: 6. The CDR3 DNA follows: TGTGCCAGTCGGGGGGGGGCTACGAACACCGGGGAGCTGTTTTTT. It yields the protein CASRGGATNTGELFF.

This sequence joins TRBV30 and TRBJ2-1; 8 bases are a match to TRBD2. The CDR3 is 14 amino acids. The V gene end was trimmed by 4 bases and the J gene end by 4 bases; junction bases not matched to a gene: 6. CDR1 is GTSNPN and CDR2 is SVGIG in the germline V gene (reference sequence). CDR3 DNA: TGTGCCTGGAATTTACTAGCGGCTTACAATGAGCAGTTCTTC. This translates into CAWNLLAAYNEQFF.

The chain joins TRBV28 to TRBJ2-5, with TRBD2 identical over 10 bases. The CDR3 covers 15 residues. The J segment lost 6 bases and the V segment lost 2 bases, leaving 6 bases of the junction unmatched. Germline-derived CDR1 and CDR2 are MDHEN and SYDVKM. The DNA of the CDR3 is TGTGCCAGCAGTTTAGCTTTAGCGGGAGGACAGACCCAGTACTTC. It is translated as CASSLALAGGQTQYF.

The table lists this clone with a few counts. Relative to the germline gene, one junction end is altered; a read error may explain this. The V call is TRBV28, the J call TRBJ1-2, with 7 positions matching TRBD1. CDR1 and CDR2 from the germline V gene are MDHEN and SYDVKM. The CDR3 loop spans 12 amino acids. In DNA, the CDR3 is TGTGCCAGCAGACTCCCTCGGGACAGCCTTACATTC. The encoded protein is CASRLPRDSLTF.

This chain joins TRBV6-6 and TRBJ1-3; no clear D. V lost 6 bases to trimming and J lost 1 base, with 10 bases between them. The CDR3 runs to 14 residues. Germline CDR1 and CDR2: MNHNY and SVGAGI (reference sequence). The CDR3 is CASSPGRSGNTIYF. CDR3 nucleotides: TGTGCCAGCAGCCCTGGGAGATCTGGAAACACCATATATTTT.

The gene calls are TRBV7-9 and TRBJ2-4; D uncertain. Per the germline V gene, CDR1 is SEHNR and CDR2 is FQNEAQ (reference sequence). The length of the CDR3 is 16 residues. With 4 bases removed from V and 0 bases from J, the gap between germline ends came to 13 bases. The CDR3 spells CASSSAPTTAKNIQYF. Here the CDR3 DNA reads TGTGCCAGCAGCTCCGCCCCAACGACAGCCAAAAACATTCAGTACTTC. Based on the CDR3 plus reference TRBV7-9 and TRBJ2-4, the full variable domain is DTGVSQNPRHKITKRGQNVTFRCDPISEHNRLYWYRQTLGQGPEFLTYFQNEAQLEKSRLLSDRFSAERPKGSFSTLEIQRTEQGDSAMYLCASSSAPTTAKNIQYFGAGTRLSVL.

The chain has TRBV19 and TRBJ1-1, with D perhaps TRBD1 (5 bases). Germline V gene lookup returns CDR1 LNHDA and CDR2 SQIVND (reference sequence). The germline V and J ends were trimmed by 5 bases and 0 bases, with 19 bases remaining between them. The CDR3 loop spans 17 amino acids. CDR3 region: CASSPLPRAAMNTEAFF. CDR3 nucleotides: TGTGCCAGTAGTCCCCTCCCCAGGGCGGCAATGAACACTGAAGCTTTCTTT.

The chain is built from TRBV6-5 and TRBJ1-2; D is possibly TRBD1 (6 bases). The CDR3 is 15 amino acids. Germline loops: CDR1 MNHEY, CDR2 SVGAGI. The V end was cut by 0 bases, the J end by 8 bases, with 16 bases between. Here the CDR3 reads CASSYSARGASGYTF. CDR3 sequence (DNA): TGTGCCAGCAGTTACTCGGCGCGGGGGGCGTCGGGCTACACCTTC.

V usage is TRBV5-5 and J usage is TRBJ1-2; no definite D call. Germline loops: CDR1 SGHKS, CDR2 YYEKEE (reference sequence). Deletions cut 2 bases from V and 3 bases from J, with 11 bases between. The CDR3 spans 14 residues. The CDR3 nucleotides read TGTGCCAGCAGCTTTTCCTCGCAGCACTATGGCTACACCTTC. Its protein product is CASSFSSQHYGYTF. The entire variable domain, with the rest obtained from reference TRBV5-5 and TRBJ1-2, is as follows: DAGVTQSPTHLIKTRGQQVTLRCSPISGHKSVSWYQQVLGQGPQFIFQYYEKEERGRGNFPDRFSARQFPNYSSELNVNALLLGDSALYLCASSFSSQHYGYTFGSGTRLTVV.

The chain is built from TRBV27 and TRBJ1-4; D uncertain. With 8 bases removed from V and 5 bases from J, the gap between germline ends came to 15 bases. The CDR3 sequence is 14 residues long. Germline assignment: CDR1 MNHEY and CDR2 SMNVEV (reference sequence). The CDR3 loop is CASHRFRGNEKLFF. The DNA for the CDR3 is TGTGCCAGCCATAGATTCCGTGGGAATGAAAAACTGTTTTTT.

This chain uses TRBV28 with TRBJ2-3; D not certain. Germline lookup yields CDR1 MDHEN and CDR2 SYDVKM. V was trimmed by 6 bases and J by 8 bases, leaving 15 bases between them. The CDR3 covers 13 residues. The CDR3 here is CASRRPDLATQYF. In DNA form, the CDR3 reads TGTGCCAGCAGACGCCCCGATCTGGCTACGCAGTATTTT. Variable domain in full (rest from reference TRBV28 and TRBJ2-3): DVKVTQSSRYLVKRTGEKVFLECVQDMDHENMFWYRQDPGLGLRLIYFSYDVKMKEKGDIPEGYSVSREKKERFSLILESASTNQTSMYLCASRRPDLATQYFGPGTRLTVL.

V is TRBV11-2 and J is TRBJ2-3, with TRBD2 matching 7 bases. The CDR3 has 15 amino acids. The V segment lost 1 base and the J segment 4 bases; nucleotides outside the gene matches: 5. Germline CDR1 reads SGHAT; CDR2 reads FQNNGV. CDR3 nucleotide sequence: TGTGCCAGCAGCTTAGTCTTTCGGGGGGCAGATACGCAGTATTTT. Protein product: CASSLVFRGADTQYF.

For the CDR3, the DNA is TGTGCCAGTAGCCCCGACAGAGGATCTGGGGATACGCAGTATTTT. It codes for CASSPDRGSGDTQYF. The chain links TRBV19 to TRBJ2-3; tentatively, D is TRBD1 (5 bases). Germline CDR1 is LNHDA and CDR2 is SQIVND (reference sequence). The CDR3 has 15 residues. Deletions cut 6 bases from V and 6 bases from J, with 19 bases between.

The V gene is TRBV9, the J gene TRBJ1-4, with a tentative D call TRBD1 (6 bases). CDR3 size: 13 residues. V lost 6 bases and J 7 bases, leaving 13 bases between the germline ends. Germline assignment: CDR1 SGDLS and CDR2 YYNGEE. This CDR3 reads CASTTGSGEKLFF. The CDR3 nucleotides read TGTGCCAGCACGACAGGCAGCGGTGAAAAACTGTTTTTT. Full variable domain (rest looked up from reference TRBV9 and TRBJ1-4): DSGVTQTPKHLITATGQRVTLRCSPRSGDLSVYWYQQSLDQGLQFLIQYYNGEERAKGNILERFSAQQFPDLHSELNLSSLELGDSALYFCASTTGSGEKLFFGSGTQLSVL.

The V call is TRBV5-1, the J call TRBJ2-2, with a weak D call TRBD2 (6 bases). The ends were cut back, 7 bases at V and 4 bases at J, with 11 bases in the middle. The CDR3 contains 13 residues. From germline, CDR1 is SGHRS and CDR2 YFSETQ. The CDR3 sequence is CASGSRGTGELFF. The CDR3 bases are TGCGCCAGCGGCTCGCGGGGCACCGGGGAGCTGTTTTTT. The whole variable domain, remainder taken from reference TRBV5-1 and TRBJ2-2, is KAGVTQTPRYLIKTRGQQVTLSCSPISGHRSVSWYQQTPGQGLQFLFEYFSETQRNKGNFPGRFSGRQFSNSRSEMNVSTLELGDSALYLCASGSRGTGELFFGEGSRLTVL.